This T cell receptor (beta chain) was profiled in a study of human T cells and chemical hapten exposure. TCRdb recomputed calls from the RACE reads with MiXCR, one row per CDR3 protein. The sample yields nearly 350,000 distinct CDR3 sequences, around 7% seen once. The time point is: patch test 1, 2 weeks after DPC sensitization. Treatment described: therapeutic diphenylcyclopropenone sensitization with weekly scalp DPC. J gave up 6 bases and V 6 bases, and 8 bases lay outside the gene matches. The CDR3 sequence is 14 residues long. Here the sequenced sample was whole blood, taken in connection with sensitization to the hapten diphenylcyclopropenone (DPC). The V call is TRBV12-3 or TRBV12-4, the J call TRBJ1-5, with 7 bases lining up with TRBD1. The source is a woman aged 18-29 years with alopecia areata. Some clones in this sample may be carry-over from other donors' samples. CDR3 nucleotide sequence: TGTGCCAGCAGCTTTACAGGGGTAGGTCAGCCCCAGCATTTT. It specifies CASSFTGVGQPQHF.